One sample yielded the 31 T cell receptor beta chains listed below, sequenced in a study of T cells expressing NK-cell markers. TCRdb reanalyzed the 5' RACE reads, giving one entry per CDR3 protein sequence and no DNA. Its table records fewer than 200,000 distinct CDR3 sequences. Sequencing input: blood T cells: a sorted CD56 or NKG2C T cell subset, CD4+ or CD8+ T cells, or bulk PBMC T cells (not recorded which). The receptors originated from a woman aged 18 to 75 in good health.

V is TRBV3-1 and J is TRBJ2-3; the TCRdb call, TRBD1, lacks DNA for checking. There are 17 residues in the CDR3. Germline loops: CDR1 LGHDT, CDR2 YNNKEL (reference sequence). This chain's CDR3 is CASSPTSGGTGTDTQYF.

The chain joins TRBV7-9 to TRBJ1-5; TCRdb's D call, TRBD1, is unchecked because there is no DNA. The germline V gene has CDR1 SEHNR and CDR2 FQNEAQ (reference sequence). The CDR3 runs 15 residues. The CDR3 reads CASSLQGGTNQPQHF.

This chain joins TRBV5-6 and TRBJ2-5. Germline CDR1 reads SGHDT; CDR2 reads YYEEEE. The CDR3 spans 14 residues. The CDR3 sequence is CASSFSGYEETQYF.

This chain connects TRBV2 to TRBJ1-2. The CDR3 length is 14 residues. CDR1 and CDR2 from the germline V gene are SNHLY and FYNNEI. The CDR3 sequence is CASSPLTTNYGYTF.

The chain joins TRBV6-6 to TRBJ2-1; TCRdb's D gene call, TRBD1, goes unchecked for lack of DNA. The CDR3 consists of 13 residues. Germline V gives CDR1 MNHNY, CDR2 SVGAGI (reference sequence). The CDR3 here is CASSKDRYNEQFF.

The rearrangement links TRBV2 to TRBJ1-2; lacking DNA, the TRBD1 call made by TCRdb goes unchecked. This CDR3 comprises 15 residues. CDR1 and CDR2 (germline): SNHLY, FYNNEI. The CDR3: CASSGTGVVYYGYTF.

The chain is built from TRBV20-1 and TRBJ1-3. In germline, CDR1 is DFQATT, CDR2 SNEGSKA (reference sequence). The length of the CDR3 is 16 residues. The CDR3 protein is CSARDAGRAQRNTIYF.

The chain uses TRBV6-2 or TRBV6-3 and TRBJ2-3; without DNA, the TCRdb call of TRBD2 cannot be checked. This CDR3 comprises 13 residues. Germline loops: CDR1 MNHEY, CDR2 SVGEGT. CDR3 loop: CASSYSPEGTQYF.

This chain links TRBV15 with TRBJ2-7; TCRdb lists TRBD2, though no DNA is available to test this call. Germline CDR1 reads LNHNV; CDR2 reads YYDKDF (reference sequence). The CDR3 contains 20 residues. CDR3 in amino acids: CATSSRPEFLRGVNPYEQYF.

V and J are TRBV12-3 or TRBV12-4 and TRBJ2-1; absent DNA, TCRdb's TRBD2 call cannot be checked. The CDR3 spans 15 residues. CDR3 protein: CASSFTSGGKYEQFF.

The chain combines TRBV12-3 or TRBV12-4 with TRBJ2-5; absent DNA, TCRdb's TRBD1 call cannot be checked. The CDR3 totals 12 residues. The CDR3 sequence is CASKTGAETQYF.

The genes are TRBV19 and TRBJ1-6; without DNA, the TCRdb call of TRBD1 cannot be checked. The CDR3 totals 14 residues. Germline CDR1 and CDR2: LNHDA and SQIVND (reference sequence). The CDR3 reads CASSSGPAASPLHF. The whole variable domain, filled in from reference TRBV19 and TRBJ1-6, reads DGGITQSPKYLFRKEGQNVTLSCEQNLNHDAMYWYRQDPGQGLRLIYYSQIVNDFQKGDIAEGYSVSREKKESFPLTVTSAQKNPTAFYLCASSSGPAASPLHFGNGTRLTVT.

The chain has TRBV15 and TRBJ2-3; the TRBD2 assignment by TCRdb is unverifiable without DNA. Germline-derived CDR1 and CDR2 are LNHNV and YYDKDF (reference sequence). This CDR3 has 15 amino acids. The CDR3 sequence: CATSRSGRDTDTQYF.

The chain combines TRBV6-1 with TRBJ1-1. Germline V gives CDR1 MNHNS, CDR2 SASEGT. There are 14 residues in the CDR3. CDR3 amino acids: CASSEAGRGTEAFF.

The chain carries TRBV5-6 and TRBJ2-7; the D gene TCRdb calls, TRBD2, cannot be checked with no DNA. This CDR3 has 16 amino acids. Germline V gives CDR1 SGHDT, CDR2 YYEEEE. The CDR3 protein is CASSWGLAGGPDEQYF.

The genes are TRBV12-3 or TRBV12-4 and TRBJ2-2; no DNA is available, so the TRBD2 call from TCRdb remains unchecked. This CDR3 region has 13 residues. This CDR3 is CASNRDSTGELFF.

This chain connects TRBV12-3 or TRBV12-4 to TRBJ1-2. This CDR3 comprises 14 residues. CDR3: CASSASVTNYGYTF.

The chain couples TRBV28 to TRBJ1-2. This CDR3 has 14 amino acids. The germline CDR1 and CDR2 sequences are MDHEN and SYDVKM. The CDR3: CASSLTQEGYGYTF.

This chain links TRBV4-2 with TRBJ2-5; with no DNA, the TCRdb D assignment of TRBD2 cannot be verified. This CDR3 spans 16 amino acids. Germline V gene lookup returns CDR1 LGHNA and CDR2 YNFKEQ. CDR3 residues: CASSQQAGGTQETQYF.

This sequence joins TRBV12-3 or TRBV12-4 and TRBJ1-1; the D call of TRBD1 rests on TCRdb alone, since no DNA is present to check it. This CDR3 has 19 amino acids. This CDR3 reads CASSLVGLGQGARNTEAFF.

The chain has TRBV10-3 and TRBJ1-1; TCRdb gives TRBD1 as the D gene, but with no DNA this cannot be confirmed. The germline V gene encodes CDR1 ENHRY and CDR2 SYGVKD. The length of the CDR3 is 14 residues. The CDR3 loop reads CAISEGRGNTEAFF.

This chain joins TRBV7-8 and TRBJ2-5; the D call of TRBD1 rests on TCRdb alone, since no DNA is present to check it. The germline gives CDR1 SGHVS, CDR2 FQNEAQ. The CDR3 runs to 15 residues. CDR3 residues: CASSHQGSGQETQYF. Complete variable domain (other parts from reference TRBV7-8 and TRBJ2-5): GAGVSQSPRYKVAKRGQDVALRCDPISGHVSLFWYQQALGQGPEFLTYFQNEAQLDKSGLPSDRFFAERPEGSVSTLKIQRTQQEDSAVYLCASSHQGSGQETQYFGPGTRLLVL.

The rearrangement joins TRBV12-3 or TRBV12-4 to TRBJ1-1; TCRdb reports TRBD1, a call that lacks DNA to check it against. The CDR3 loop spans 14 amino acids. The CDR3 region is CATRQGVQNTEAFF.

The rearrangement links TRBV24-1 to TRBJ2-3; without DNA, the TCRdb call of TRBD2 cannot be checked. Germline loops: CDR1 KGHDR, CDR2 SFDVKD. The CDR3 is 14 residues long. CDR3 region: CATASGPRTDTQYF.

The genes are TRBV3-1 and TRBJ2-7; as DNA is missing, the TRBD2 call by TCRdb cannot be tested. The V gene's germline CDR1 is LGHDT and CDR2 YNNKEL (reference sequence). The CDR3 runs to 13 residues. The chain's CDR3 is CASSQVGRYEQYF.

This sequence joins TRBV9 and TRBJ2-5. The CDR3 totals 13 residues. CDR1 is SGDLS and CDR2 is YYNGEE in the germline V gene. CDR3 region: CASSVSIEETQYF.

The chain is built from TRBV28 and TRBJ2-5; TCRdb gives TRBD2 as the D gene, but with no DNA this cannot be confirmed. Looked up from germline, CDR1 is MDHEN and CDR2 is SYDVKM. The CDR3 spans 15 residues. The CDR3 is CASSPQLAGVETQYF.

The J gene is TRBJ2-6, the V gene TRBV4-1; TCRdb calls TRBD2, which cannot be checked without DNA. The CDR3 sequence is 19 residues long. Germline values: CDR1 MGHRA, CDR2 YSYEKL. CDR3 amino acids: CASSPSITAGGPGANVLTF.

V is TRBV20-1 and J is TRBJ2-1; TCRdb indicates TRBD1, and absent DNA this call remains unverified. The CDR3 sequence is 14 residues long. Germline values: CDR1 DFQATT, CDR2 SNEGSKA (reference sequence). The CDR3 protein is CSAKGPLSYNEQFF.

CDR3: CASSPGARGDTQYF. This chain joins TRBV7-2 and TRBJ2-3; the D gene TCRdb calls, TRBD1, cannot be checked with no DNA. The CDR3 is 14 residues long. Germline V gene lookup returns CDR1 SGHTA and CDR2 FQGNSA.

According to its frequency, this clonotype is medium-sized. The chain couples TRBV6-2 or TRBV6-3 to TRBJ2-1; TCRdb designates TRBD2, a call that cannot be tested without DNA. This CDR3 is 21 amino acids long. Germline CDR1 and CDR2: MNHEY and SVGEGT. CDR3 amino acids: CASSYHRLGTSGRSSYNEQFF.